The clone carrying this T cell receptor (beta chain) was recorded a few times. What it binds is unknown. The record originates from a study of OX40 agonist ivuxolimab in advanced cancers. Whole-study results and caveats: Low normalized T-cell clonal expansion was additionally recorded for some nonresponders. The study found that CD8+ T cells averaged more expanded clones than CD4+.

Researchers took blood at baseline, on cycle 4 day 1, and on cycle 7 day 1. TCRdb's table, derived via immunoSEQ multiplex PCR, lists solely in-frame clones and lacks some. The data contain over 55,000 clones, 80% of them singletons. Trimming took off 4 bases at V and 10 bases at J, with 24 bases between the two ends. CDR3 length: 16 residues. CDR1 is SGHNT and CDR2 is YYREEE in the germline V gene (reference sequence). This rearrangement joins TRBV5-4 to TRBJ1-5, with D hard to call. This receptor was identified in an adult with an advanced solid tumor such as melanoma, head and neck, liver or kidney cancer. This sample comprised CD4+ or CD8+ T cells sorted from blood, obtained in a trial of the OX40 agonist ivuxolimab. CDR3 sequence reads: CASSQPMTHGDLPQHF. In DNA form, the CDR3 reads TGTGCCAGCAGCCAACCGATGACACACGGTGATTTACCCCAGCATTTT.